The T cell receptor beta chain under discussion was sequenced for a study of radiation and T cells in renal cell carcinoma. In regard to this clone: Antigen unknown.

Whole-study results and caveats: From baseline, blood top tumor clonotypes peaked at 2 weeks post-radiation. Baseline intratumoral clonotype presence is unknown without pretreatment biopsies.

Germline V gene lookup returns CDR1 LNHDA and CDR2 SQIVND (reference sequence). This CDR3 has 14 amino acids. Trimming shortened V by 4 bases and J by 2 bases, and 11 bases separated the two germline ends. Time point reported: baseline pretreatment blood. Treatment denoted: 15 Gy SBRT to primary tumor, nephrectomy 4 weeks later. After SBRT, blood was collected at 2 and 4 weeks, plus baseline. The tumor was a clear cell renal cell carcinoma. The table came from immunoSEQ multiplex PCR; TCRdb's copy has only in-frame clones and leaves some out. The sample consists of about 140,000 clones, around 78% of them appearing once.

The sequence derives from a woman aged 45-59 years with renal cell carcinoma. The sample was blood, taken from a patient whose treatment included radiotherapy and nephrectomy. The genes are TRBV19 and TRBJ2-5; D is unresolved. The CDR3 here is CASSTPSGQETQYF. CDR3 nucleotides: TGTGCCAGTAGTACCCCCTCCGGTCAAGAGACCCAGTACTTC.